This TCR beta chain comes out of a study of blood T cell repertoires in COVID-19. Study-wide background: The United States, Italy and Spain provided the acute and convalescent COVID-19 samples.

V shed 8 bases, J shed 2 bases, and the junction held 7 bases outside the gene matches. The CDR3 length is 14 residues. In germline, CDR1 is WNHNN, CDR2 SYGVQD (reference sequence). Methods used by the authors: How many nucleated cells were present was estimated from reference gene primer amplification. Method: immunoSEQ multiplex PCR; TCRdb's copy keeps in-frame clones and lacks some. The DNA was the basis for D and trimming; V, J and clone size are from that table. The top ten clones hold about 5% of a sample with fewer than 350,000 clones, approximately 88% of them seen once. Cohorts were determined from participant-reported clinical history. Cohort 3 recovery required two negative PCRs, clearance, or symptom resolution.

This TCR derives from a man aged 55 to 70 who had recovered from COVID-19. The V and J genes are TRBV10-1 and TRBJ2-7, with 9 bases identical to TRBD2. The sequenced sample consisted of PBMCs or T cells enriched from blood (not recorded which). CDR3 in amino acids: CASGAGGSTYEQYF. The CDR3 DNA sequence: TGCGCCAGCGGAGCGGGAGGCTCGACCTACGAGCAGTACTTC.